These 29 T cell receptor beta chains came from one sample sequenced in a study of cytomegalovirus exposure and HLA in healthy donors. 13 Jbeta primers and 60 Vbeta primers were used for the PCR. The method was immunoSEQ multiplex PCR; TCRdb's version includes in-frame clones alone and lacks a portion of them. The profile shows 95,000 to 150,000 clones, 50% to 75% of them singletons. What was sequenced was PBMCs. The receptors come from a woman aged 40 to 50 in good health and CMV-seropositive.

The rearrangement links TRBV6-6 to TRBJ1-1; D ambiguous. With 5 bases removed from V and 0 bases from J, the gap between germline ends came to 7 bases. Germline CDR1 and CDR2: MNHNY and SVGAGI (reference sequence). This CDR3 is 13 amino acids long. The CDR3 loop is CASSRDMNTEAFF. The CDR3 bases are TGTGCCAGCAGTCGAGATATGAACACTGAAGCTTTCTTT.

A word on this clone: At one end, the junction sequence differs from germline, possibly due to a read error. The chain couples TRBV2 to TRBJ1-2; D may be TRBD1 (5 bases). Germline CDR1 and CDR2: SNHLY and FYNNEI. The CDR3 totals 14 residues. The CDR3 reads CASSVREGRAGYPF. In DNA, the CDR3 is TGTGCCAGCAGTGTACGGGAGGGGAGGGCTGGCTACCCCTTC.

The V call is TRBV10-1, the J call TRBJ2-1, with 9 bases aligning to TRBD2. V shed 2 bases and J 7 bases; nucleotides not matched to a gene: 6. From germline, CDR1 is WNHNN and CDR2 SYGVQD (reference sequence). The CDR3 is 15 amino acids. CDR3 sequence (DNA): TGCGCCAGCAGTGAGCGTCTAGCGGGGTGGAATGAGCAGTTCTTC. Translating gives CASSERLAGWNEQFF.

V and J are TRBV14 and TRBJ1-1; 9 bases align to TRBD1. Germline V CDR1 and CDR2: SGHDN, FVKESK. This CDR3 is 14 amino acids long. Trimming at V came to 1 base and at J to 9 bases, leaving 6 bases not matched to a gene. CDR3 protein: CASSQVRTGGKAFF. The CDR3 DNA reads as TGTGCCAGCAGCCAAGTAAGAACAGGGGGCAAAGCTTTCTTT.

The chain is built from TRBV7-8 and TRBJ2-2; 9 bases are shared with TRBD1. V shed 4 bases, J shed 7 bases, and the junction held 7 bases outside the gene matches. The CDR3 has 15 amino acids. Germline lookup yields CDR1 SGHVS and CDR2 FQNEAQ. CDR3 nucleotide sequence: TGTGCCAGCAGCTCGGGGACAGGGAGTCACGGGGAGCTGTTTTTT. Translation gives CASSSGTGSHGELFF.

The chain recombines TRBV19 with TRBJ2-7; 9 nucleotides agree with TRBD2. The germline gives CDR1 LNHDA, CDR2 SQIVND (reference sequence). The CDR3 contains 15 residues. Germline trimming cut 3 bases from V and 4 bases from J; bases unmatched to any gene: 7. The CDR3 reads CASSIATSGAYEQYF. The CDR3 nucleotides read TGTGCCAGTAGTATCGCGACTAGCGGAGCTTACGAGCAGTACTTC.

The CDR3 nucleotides read TGCGCCAGCAGCTTGGCCGGGTCTACACGGAAAGCTTTCTTT. It is translated as CASSLAGSTRKAFF. J is TRBJ1-1 and V is TRBV5-1, with D unresolved. In germline, CDR1 is SGHRS, CDR2 YFSETQ. Trimming took off 0 bases at V and 9 bases at J, with 15 bases between the two ends. The CDR3 totals 14 residues.

This clone was seen only a few times. The chain is built from TRBV2 and TRBJ2-7; 13 bases fit TRBD2. The CDR3 is 15 residues long. The V and J ends lost 7 bases and 6 bases, in that order; junction bases with no gene match: 9. The germline V gene encodes CDR1 SNHLY and CDR2 FYNNEI. CDR3: CASTPRTSGSGEQYF. CDR3 nucleotides: TGTGCCAGCACTCCCCGGACTAGCGGGAGCGGCGAGCAGTACTTC. Looking up the rest from reference TRBV2 and TRBJ2-7 gives the full variable domain: EPEVTQTPSHQVTQMGQEVILRCVPISNHLYFYWYRQILGQKVEFLVSFYNNEISEKSEIFDDQFSVERPDGSNFTLKIRSTKLEDSAMYFCASTPRTSGSGEQYFGPGTRLTVT.

The J gene is TRBJ2-7, the V gene TRBV7-9, with 8 bases aligning to TRBD2. The CDR3 consists of 15 residues. CDR1 and CDR2 (germline): SEHNR, FQNEAQ (reference sequence). Trimming removed 4 bases from V and 6 bases from J; junction bases left unmatched: 11. CDR3 DNA sequence: TGTGCCAGCAGCTCCCCGGGGGGGGCGCATAGCGAGCAGTACTTC. Translating gives CASSSPGGAHSEQYF.

This chain links TRBV2 with TRBJ1-1; 9 bases align to TRBD1. V was pared by 6 bases and J by 8 bases, with 7 bases of the junction left unmatched. The germline CDR1 and CDR2 sequences are SNHLY and FYNNEI. The CDR3 length is 13 residues. CDR3 sequence: CASRRGQGYEAFF. The CDR3 DNA follows: TGTGCCAGCAGACGGGGACAGGGCTACGAAGCTTTCTTT. Complete variable domain (other parts from reference TRBV2 and TRBJ1-1): EPEVTQTPSHQVTQMGQEVILRCVPISNHLYFYWYRQILGQKVEFLVSFYNNEISEKSEIFDDQFSVERPDGSNFTLKIRSTKLEDSAMYFCASRRGQGYEAFFGQGTRLTVV.

The V and J genes are TRBV5-1 and TRBJ2-1, with 8 bases identical to TRBD1. The CDR3 covers 15 residues. Germline lookup yields CDR1 SGHRS and CDR2 YFSETQ. Losses at the gene ends were 5 bases for V and 9 bases for J; bases not matched to a gene: 13. This CDR3 reads CASSKTGVDLGEQFF. The DNA of the CDR3 is TGCGCCAGCAGTAAGACAGGGGTCGATCTCGGTGAGCAGTTCTTC.

For the CDR3, the DNA is TGTGCCAGCTCCAACCACTTAAGGGGGAACAATGAGCAGTTCTTC. Protein sequence: CASSNHLRGNNEQFF. This sequence joins TRBV7-2 and TRBJ2-1; possible D gene TRBD1, 6 bases. There are 15 residues in the CDR3. The V end was cut by 8 bases, the J end by 5 bases, with 19 bases between. Germline CDR1 SGHTA, CDR2 FQGNSA.

This clone came up a few times. J is TRBJ2-7 and V is TRBV10-3; 7 nucleotides align to TRBD1. CDR3 length: 13 amino acids. Trimming took 10 bases from V and 3 from J; bases not matched to a gene: 9. CDR1 and CDR2 from the germline V gene are ENHRY and SYGVKD. In nucleotides, the CDR3 is TGTGCCACAGGGGGAGCGGTGCGCTACGAGCAGTACTTC. Its protein is CATGGAVRYEQYF.

The V and J genes are TRBV5-4 and TRBJ2-5, with 7 bases fitting TRBD2. The J segment lost 4 bases and the V segment lost 4 bases, leaving 10 bases of the junction unmatched. In germline, CDR1 is SGHNT, CDR2 YYREEE (reference sequence). This CDR3 has 15 residues. The CDR3 reads CASSQQRGGVETQYF. The CDR3 nucleotides are TGTGCCAGCAGCCAACAGCGGGGTGGGGTAGAGACCCAGTACTTC.

In nucleotides, the CDR3 is TGCGCCAGCAGCCGTGTTCGGCCTAGCCCAATGGATGAGCAGTTCTTC. It specifies CASSRVRPSPMDEQFF. The chain employs TRBV5-1 and TRBJ2-1, with a tentative D call TRBD2 (5 bases). In germline, CDR1 is SGHRS, CDR2 YFSETQ. CDR3 length: 16 residues. The V end was cut by 4 bases, the J end by 8 bases, with 22 bases between. Full variable domain (missing parts from reference TRBV5-1 and TRBJ2-1): KAGVTQTPRYLIKTRGQQVTLSCSPISGHRSVSWYQQTPGQGLQFLFEYFSETQRNKGNFPGRFSGRQFSNSRSEMNVSTLELGDSALYLCASSRVRPSPMDEQFFGPGTRLTVL.

This chain uses TRBV6-1 with TRBJ2-3, with D tentatively TRBD2 (5 bases). The CDR3 totals 13 residues. Trimming pared 3 bases from V and 2 bases from J, leaving 6 bases between. Germline V lookup: CDR1 MNHNS, CDR2 SASEGT. In DNA form, the CDR3 reads TGTGCCAGCAGTGACGGGATCACAGATACGCAGTATTTT. It yields the protein CASSDGITDTQYF.

The V and J genes are TRBV7-9 and TRBJ2-3; 7 bases match TRBD2. The V segment lost 5 bases and the J segment 4 bases; nucleotides outside the gene matches: 6. The CDR3 spans 14 residues. From germline, CDR1 is SEHNR and CDR2 FQNEAQ (reference sequence). The CDR3 bases are TGTGCCAGCAGCCCCCCGGGAGGCGCAGATACGCAGTATTTT. Translation: CASSPPGGADTQYF. The whole variable domain, remainder taken from reference TRBV7-9 and TRBJ2-3, is DTGVSQNPRHKITKRGQNVTFRCDPISEHNRLYWYRQTLGQGPEFLTYFQNEAQLEKSRLLSDRFSAERPKGSFSTLEIQRTEQGDSAMYLCASSPPGGADTQYFGPGTRLTVL.

This chain connects TRBV9 to TRBJ2-3; unclear D gene. Germline loops: CDR1 SGDLS, CDR2 YYNGEE. V was trimmed by 0 bases and J by 0 bases, leaving 8 bases between them. There are 15 residues in the CDR3. In DNA form, the CDR3 reads TGTGCCAGCAGCGTAGTGGGCTTCAGCACAGATACGCAGTATTTT. Protein product: CASSVVGFSTDTQYF. Based on the CDR3 plus reference TRBV9 and TRBJ2-3, the full variable domain is DSGVTQTPKHLITATGQRVTLRCSPRSGDLSVYWYQQSLDQGLQFLIQYYNGEERAKGNILERFSAQQFPDLHSELNLSSLELGDSALYFCASSVVGFSTDTQYFGPGTRLTVL.

A note on this clone: Other nucleotide sequences in the sample specify the same CDR3. The genes are TRBV5-1 and TRBJ1-1; D may be TRBD1 (6 bases). Germline V gives CDR1 SGHRS, CDR2 YFSETQ. Trimming pared 0 bases from V and 3 bases from J, leaving 6 bases between. The CDR3 totals 13 residues. CDR3 in DNA: TGCGCCAGCAGCTTGGGACAGGACACTGAAGCTTTCTTT. It is translated as CASSLGQDTEAFF.

The chain couples TRBV5-1 to TRBJ2-7; tentatively, D is TRBD1 (6 bases). V dropped 4 bases and J dropped 4 bases, with 15 bases sitting between them. The germline V gene encodes CDR1 SGHRS and CDR2 YFSETQ. This CDR3 spans 14 amino acids. The CDR3 is CASSATGPFYEQYF. CDR3 DNA: TGCGCCAGCAGCGCGACAGGACCGTTTTACGAGCAGTACTTC.

The chain has TRBV28 and TRBJ2-3; TRBD2 matches 7 bases. Germline V gene sequence: CDR1 MDHEN, CDR2 SYDVKM. The CDR3 length is 12 residues. J lost 4 bases, V lost 7 bases, and 2 bases had no gene match. Written as DNA, the CDR3 is TGTGCCAGCAACCGGGAGGCAGATACGCAGTATTTT. This gives the protein CASNREADTQYF.

The chain links TRBV28 to TRBJ1-5; TRBD1 might be the D (5 bases). Per germline, CDR1 MDHEN and CDR2 SYDVKM. V lost 6 bases, J lost 0 bases, and 9 bases lay in between. This CDR3 has 14 residues. CDR3 sequence reads: CASSRGDSNQPQHF. The CDR3 DNA follows: TGTGCCAGCAGCCGGGGGGATAGCAATCAGCCCCAGCATTTT.

This clone was recorded only once. The rearrangement joins TRBV5-3 to TRBJ1-1; D perhaps matches TRBD1 (5 bases). TRBV5-3 has ORF status, its function being uncertain. The germline V and J ends were trimmed by 4 bases and 3 bases, with 16 bases remaining between them. CDR3 size: 15 residues. The CDR3 DNA is TGTGCCAGAAGCCCGGAAGGGGTAGGGTACACTGAAGCTTTCTTT. Translation: CARSPEGVGYTEAFF.

The gene calls are TRBV28 and TRBJ1-2, with D perhaps TRBD1 (6 bases). Looked up from germline, CDR1 is MDHEN and CDR2 is SYDVKM. Trimming stripped 3 bases from V and 2 bases from J, with 13 bases between. The CDR3 sequence is 15 residues long. This chain's CDR3 is CASSFPRGLNYGYTF. CDR3 DNA sequence: TGTGCCAGCAGTTTCCCCAGGGGTTTAAACTATGGCTACACCTTC.

The chain has TRBV14 and TRBJ1-1; D may be TRBD1 (5 bases). The CDR3 loop spans 15 amino acids. V dropped 4 bases and J dropped 1 base, with 13 bases sitting between them. The germline V gene encodes CDR1 SGHDN and CDR2 FVKESK. The CDR3 reads CASSPWTPTNTEAFF. The CDR3 DNA sequence: TGTGCCAGCAGCCCGTGGACACCTACGAACACTGAAGCTTTCTTT.

The rearrangement uses TRBV6-1 and TRBJ2-1; TRBD2 aligns across 9 bases. Germline-derived CDR1 and CDR2 are MNHNS and SASEGT. The V segment lost 1 base and the J segment 9 bases; nucleotides outside the gene matches: 7. CDR3 size: 15 residues. This CDR3 reads CASSEDGGTSSEQFF. The CDR3 nucleotides read TGTGCCAGCAGTGAAGACGGGGGGACTAGCTCTGAGCAGTTCTTC.

The chain carries TRBV11-2 and TRBJ2-2; 8 bases fit TRBD1. This CDR3 is built from 16 residues. The V and J ends lost 1 base and 4 bases, in that order; junction bases with no gene match: 5. Germline lookup yields CDR1 SGHAT and CDR2 FQNNGV. The CDR3 spells CASSLAAGGVTGELFF. The CDR3 coding sequence is TGTGCCAGCAGCTTAGCCGCAGGGGGCGTCACCGGGGAGCTGTTTTTT.

Regarding this clone: Other DNA sequences in this specimen translate into the identical CDR3. This chain connects TRBV29-1 to TRBJ1-2, with D possibly TRBD1 on 6 matching bases. The germline V and J ends were trimmed by 3 bases and 4 bases, with 15 bases remaining between them. The CDR3 totals 14 residues. Looked up from germline, CDR1 is SQVTM and CDR2 is ANQGSEA. The CDR3 DNA sequence: TGCAGCGTTGAGGGTGACAGGAGCGGCTATGGCTACACCTTC. Residues: CSVEGDRSGYGYTF.

The rearrangement joins TRBV6-1 to TRBJ1-4; D possibly corresponds to TRBD1 (6 bases). This CDR3 has 14 amino acids. CDR1 is MNHNS and CDR2 is SASEGT in the germline V gene. V shed 6 bases and J shed 5 bases, with 13 bases lying between them. The CDR3 DNA reads TGTGCCAGCAGACGGACAGTAGAGAATGAAAAACTGTTTTTT. This codes for CASRRTVENEKLFF.